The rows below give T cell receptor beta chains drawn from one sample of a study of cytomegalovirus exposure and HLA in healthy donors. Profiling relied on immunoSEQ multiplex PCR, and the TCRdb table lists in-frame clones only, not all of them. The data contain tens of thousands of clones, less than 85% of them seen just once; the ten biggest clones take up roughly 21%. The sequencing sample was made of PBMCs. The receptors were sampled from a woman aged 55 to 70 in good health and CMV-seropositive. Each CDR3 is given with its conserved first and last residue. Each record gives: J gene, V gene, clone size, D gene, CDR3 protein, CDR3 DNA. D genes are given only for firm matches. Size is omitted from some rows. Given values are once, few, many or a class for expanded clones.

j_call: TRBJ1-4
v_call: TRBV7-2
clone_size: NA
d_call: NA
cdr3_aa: CASSLEPNEKLFF
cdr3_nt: TGTGCCAGCAGCTTAGAGCCTAACGAAAAACTGTTTTTT

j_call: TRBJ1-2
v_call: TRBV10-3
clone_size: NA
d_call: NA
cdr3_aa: CAISLQGSYGYTF
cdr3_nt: TGTGCCATCAGTCTACAGGGCTCCTATGGCTACACCTTC

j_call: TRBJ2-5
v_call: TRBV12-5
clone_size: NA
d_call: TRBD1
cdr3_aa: CASGLAQGAGETQYF
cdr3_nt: TGTGCTAGTGGTTTGGCCCAGGGGGCAGGGGAGACCCAGTACTTC

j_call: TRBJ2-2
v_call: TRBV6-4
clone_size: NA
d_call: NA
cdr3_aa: CASSDSLSLSNTGELFF
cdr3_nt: TGTGCCAGCAGTGACTCTTTAAGCTTATCAAACACCGGGGAGCTGTTTTTT

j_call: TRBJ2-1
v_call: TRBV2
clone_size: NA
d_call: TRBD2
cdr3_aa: CASSERGLAGGLNEQFF
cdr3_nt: TGTGCCAGCAGTGAAAGGGGCCTAGCGGGGGGTTTGAATGAGCAGTTCTTC

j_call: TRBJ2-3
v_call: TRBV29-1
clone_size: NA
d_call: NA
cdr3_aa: CSVESLGAQYF
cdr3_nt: TGCAGCGTTGAATCGCTAGGGGCGCAGTATTTT

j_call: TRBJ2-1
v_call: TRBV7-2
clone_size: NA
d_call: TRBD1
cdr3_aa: CASRRDRGGLGNEQFF
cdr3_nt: TGTGCCAGCCGCCGGGACAGGGGCGGGCTTGGCAATGAGCAGTTCTTC

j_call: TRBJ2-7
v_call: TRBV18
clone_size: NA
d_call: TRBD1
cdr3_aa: CASSPNRGFTYEQYF
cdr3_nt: TGTGCCAGCTCACCAAACAGGGGGTTCACCTACGAGCAGTACTTC

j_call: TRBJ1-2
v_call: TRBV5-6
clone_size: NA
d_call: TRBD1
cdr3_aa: CASSSDRVGYTF
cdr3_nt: TGTGCCAGCAGCTCAGACAGGGTGGGCTACACCTTC

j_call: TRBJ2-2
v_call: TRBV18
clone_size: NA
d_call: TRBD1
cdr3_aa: CASSPRGQGRLTGELFF
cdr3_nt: TGTGCCAGCTCACCACGCGGACAGGGTCGTCTCACCGGGGAGCTGTTTTTT

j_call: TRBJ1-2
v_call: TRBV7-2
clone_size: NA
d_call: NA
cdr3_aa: CASSYRHGEWGYTF
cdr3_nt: TGTGCCAGCAGCTATCGACATGGGGAGTGGGGCTACACCTTC

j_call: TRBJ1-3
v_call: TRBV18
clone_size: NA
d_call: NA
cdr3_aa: CASSPNRENTIYF
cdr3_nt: TGTGCCAGCTCACCCAACAGAGAAAACACCATATATTTT

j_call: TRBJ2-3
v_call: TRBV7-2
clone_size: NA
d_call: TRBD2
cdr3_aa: CASSFRGLAGTDTQYF
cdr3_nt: TGTGCCAGCAGCTTCCGCGGACTAGCCGGCACAGATACGCAGTATTTT

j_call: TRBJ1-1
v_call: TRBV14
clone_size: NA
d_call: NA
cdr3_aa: CASRASGTEAFF
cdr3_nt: TGTGCCAGCAGAGCCTCGGGCACTGAAGCTTTCTTT

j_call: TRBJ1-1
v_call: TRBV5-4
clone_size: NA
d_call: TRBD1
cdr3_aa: CASSLPPTGGFNEAFF
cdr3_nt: TGTGCCAGCAGCCTTCCTCCGACAGGGGGCTTCAATGAAGCTTTCTTT

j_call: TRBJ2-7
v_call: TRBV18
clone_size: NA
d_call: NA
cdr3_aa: CASSPSRQNEQYF
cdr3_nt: TGTGCCAGCTCACCTTCCAGGCAGAACGAGCAGTACTTC

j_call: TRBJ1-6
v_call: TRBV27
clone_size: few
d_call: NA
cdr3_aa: CASSLRAGRGGSYNSPLHF
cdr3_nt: TGTGCCAGCAGTTTACGGGCGGGCAGGGGTGGCTCCTATAATTCACCCCTCCACTTT

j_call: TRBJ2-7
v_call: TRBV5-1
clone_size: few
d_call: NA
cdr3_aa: CASGGRAGSEQYF
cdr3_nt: TGCGCCAGCGGTGGACGGGCGGGTAGCGAGCAGTACTTC

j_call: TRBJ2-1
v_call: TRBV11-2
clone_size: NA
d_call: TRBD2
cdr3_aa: CASSLDAGVYNEQFF
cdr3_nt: TGTGCCAGCAGCTTAGATGCGGGGGTGTACAATGAGCAGTTCTTC

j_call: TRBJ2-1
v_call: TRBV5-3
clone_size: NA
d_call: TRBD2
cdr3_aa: CARSLRTGGDYNEQFF
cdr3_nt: TGTGCCAGAAGCTTGAGGACCGGGGGGGATTACAATGAGCAGTTCTTC

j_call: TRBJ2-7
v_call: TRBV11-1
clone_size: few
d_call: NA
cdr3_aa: CATLPPNHHAGSYEQYF
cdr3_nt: TGTGCCACCTTACCCCCCAACCATCATGCAGGCTCCTACGAGCAGTACTTC

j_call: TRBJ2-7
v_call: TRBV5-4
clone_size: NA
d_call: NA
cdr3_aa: CASSLTSSYEQYF
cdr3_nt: TGTGCCAGCAGCTTGACTAGCTCCTACGAGCAGTACTTC

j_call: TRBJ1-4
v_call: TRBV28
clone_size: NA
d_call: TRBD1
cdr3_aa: CASSLTGGGRLDEKLFF
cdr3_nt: TGTGCCAGCAGTTTGACAGGGGGCGGAAGGCTAGATGAAAAACTGTTTTTT

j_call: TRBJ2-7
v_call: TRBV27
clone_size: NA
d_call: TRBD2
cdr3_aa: CASSVSGGDLYEQYF
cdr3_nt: TGTGCCAGCAGTGTTAGCGGGGGGGATCTCTACGAGCAGTACTTC

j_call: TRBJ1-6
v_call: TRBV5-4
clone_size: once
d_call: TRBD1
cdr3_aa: CASSSQQGWSNSPLHF
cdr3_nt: TGTGCCAGCAGCTCTCAACAGGGGTGGAGTAATTCACCCCTCCACTTT

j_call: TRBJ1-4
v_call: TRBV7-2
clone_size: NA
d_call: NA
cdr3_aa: CASSLAGGPTNEKLFF
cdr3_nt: TGTGCCAGCAGCTTAGCAGGGGGTCCAACTAATGAAAAACTGTTTTTT

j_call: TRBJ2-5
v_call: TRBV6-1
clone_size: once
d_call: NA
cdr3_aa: CASSWAPETQYF
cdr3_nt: TGTGCCAGCAGCTGGGCCCCCGAGACCCAGTACTTC

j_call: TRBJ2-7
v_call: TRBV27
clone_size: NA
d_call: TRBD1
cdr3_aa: CASSVGTGGFDEQYF
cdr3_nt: TGTGCCAGCAGTGTCGGGACAGGGGGCTTTGACGAGCAGTACTTC

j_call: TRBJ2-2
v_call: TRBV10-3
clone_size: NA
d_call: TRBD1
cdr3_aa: CAIPQGVNTGELFF
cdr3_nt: TGTGCCATCCCGCAGGGGGTAAACACCGGGGAGCTGTTTTTT

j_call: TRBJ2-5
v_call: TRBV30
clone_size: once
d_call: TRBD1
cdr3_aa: CAWSGTGNQETQYF
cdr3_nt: TGTGCCTGGAGCGGGACAGGGAACCAAGAGACCCAGTACTTC

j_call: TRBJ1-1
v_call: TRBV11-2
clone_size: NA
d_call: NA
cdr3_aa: CASSLDMAGYTEAFF
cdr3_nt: TGTGCCAGCAGCTTAGATATGGCCGGGTACACTGAAGCTTTCTTT

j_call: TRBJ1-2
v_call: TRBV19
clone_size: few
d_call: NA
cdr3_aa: CASRKSQGGYGYTF
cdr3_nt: TGTGCCAGTAGAAAATCACAGGGTGGCTATGGCTACACCTTC

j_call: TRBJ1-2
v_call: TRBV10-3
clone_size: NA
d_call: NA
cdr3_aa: CAISESTAYSDYGYTF
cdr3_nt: TGTGCCATCAGTGAGTCAACAGCCTATTCGGACTATGGCTACACCTTC

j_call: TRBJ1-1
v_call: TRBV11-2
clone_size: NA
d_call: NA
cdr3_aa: CASSTGTYTEAFF
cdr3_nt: TGTGCCAGCAGCACCGGGACTTACACTGAAGCTTTCTTT

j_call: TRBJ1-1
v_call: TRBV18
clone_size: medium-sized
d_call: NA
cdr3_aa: CASSPQGGTEAFF
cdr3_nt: TGTGCCAGCTCACCGCAGGGCGGCACTGAAGCTTTCTTT

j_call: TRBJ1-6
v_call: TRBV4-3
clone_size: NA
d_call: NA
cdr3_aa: CASSQEALRGNSPLHF
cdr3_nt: TGCGCCAGCAGCCAAGAGGCCCTAAGGGGAAATTCACCCCTCCACTTT

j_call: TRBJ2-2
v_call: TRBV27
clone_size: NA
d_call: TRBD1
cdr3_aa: CASSFWGQGNTGELFF
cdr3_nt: TGTGCCAGCAGTTTTTGGGGACAGGGGAACACCGGGGAGCTGTTTTTT